One sample yielded the 19 T cell receptor beta chains listed below, sequenced in a study of blood T cell repertoires in COVID-19. Clones were sequenced by immunoSEQ multiplex PCR, and TCRdb holds only the in-frame ones, with some missing. The repertoire includes roughly 100,000 clones, about 80% of them detected once, and 20% to 30% sits in the top ten. Specimen: peripheral blood. Receptors were obtained from a man aged 60 to 75 with acute or convalescent COVID-19.

This chain links TRBV13 with TRBJ2-1, with D possibly being TRBD2 (6 bases). Trimming removed 2 bases from V and 4 bases from J, with 15 bases in between. The germline gives CDR1 PRHDT, CDR2 FYEKMQ (reference sequence). The CDR3 is made up of 16 amino acids. The CDR3 sequence is CASSLTWRRGYNEQFF. For the CDR3, the DNA is TGTGCCAGCAGCTTAACGTGGCGGAGGGGATACAATGAGCAGTTCTTC.

This clone showed up many times. V and J are TRBV11-3 and TRBJ1-1; tentative D call: TRBD1 (5 bases). V lost 5 bases and J 3 bases, leaving 16 bases between the germline ends. Germline V gene sequence: CDR1 SGHNT, CDR2 YENEEA. This CDR3 is 15 amino acids long. The CDR3 region is CASSPRRGGDTEAFF. The CDR3 region has the DNA TGTGCCAGCAGCCCGAGGCGGGGGGGAGACACTGAAGCTTTCTTT. Combining the CDR3 with reference TRBV11-3 and TRBJ1-1 gives the whole variable domain EAGVVQSPRYKIIEKKQPVAFWCNPISGHNTLYWYLQNLGQGPELLIRYENEEAVDDSQLPKDRFSAERLKGVDSTLKIQPAELGDSAVYLCASSPRRGGDTEAFFGQGTRLTVV.

The chain employs TRBV6-5 and TRBJ2-2, with D possibly matching TRBD2 (5 bases). The CDR3 sequence is 14 residues long. The ends were cut back, 8 bases at V and 2 bases at J, with 12 bases in the middle. Germline CDR1 MNHEY, CDR2 SVGAGI. CDR3 bases: TGTGCCAGCCAGCGGTTAAGAAACACCGGGGAGCTGTTTTTT. It encodes CASQRLRNTGELFF.

This clone was counted between two and nine times. The chain employs TRBV11-3 and TRBJ1-1, with a weak D call TRBD1 (5 bases). Germline lookup yields CDR1 SGHNT and CDR2 YENEEA. This CDR3 contains 14 residues. V lost 3 bases to trimming and J lost 4 bases, with 12 bases between them. The CDR3 is CASSLQGSGTEAFF. In nucleotides, the CDR3 is TGTGCCAGCAGCTTGCAGGGTTCGGGCACTGAAGCTTTCTTT.

J is TRBJ2-1 and V is TRBV6-5; no clear D gene. CDR3 length equals 14 residues. With 6 bases removed from V and 0 bases from J, the gap between germline ends came to 9 bases. Germline V CDR1 and CDR2: MNHEY, SVGAGI. In DNA, the CDR3 is TGTGCCAGCAGGGAGTTAAGCTCCTACAATGAGCAGTTCTTC. It codes for CASRELSSYNEQFF.

This clone was counted once. The rearrangement uses TRBV4-1 and TRBJ1-6; the D is unclear. The CDR3 loop spans 12 amino acids. V shed 1 base and J shed 14 bases, with 9 bases lying between them. Per the germline V gene, CDR1 is MGHRA and CDR2 is YSYEKL. CDR3 amino acids: CASSQGPRALHF. CDR3 nucleotide sequence: TGCGCCAGCAGCCAAGGGCCGAGGGCCCTCCACTTT.

This sequence joins TRBV19 and TRBJ1-3; 7 bases map to TRBD1. The CDR3 length is 16 residues. Germline V gene data show CDR1 as LNHDA and CDR2 as SQIVND (reference sequence). Germline trimming cut 7 bases from V and 2 bases from J; bases unmatched to any gene: 11. The CDR3 DNA reads as TGTGCCAGTACCAGCAGGGGGGCGAACACTGGAAACACCATATATTTT. Translating it yields CASTSRGANTGNTIYF.

This rearrangement joins TRBV2 to TRBJ1-1; TRBD1 aligns across 7 bases. Germline loops: CDR1 SNHLY, CDR2 FYNNEI. This CDR3 contains 12 residues. Losses at the gene ends were 10 bases for V and 5 bases for J; bases not matched to a gene: 7. Written as DNA, the CDR3 is TGTGCCAACACAGGGGATTATACTGAAGCTTTCTTT. This encodes CANTGDYTEAFF.

This chain connects TRBV19 to TRBJ1-1; the D gene is possibly TRBD1 (5 bases). CDR1 and CDR2 (germline): LNHDA, SQIVND (reference sequence). The CDR3 is made up of 14 amino acids. V was clipped by 3 bases and J by 4 bases, with 12 bases between them. The CDR3 spells CASSIGGSSTEAFF. The DNA for the CDR3 is TGTGCCAGTAGTATCGGGGGATCGAGCACTGAAGCTTTCTTT.

The J gene is TRBJ2-1, the V gene TRBV5-1; D perhaps matches TRBD2 (5 bases). This CDR3 is built from 16 residues. Germline assignment: CDR1 SGHRS and CDR2 YFSETQ. The ends were cut back, 0 bases at V and 4 bases at J, with 14 bases in the middle. Written as DNA, the CDR3 is TGCGCCAGCAGCTTGGCCCGCGGGTCCCTTTACAATGAGCAGTTCTTC. Its protein product is CASSLARGSLYNEQFF. Looking up the rest from reference TRBV5-1 and TRBJ2-1 gives the full variable domain: KAGVTQTPRYLIKTRGQQVTLSCSPISGHRSVSWYQQTPGQGLQFLFEYFSETQRNKGNFPGRFSGRQFSNSRSEMNVSTLELGDSALYLCASSLARGSLYNEQFFGPGTRLTVL.

V and J are TRBV3-1 (or the pseudogene TRBV3-2) and TRBJ2-7; 11 bases map to TRBD2. Losses at the gene ends were 5 bases for V and 4 bases for J; bases not matched to a gene: 10. Germline CDR1 is LGHDT and CDR2 is YNNKEL (reference sequence). CDR3 length equals 16 residues. The CDR3 reads CASSGTLAGDPYEQYV. In nucleotides, the CDR3 is TGTGCCAGCAGCGGCACACTAGCGGGGGATCCGTACGAGCAGTACGTC.

V and J are TRBV12-3 or TRBV12-4 and TRBJ2-5; no clear D gene. The CDR3 totals 11 residues. V lost 7 bases and J 4 bases, leaving 7 bases between the germline ends. DNA of the CDR3: TGTGCCAGCACTCCCGGAGAGACCCAGTACTTC. Protein product: CASTPGETQYF.

This clone has only one observation. This chain connects TRBV7-9 to TRBJ2-7, with a weak D call TRBD1 (6 bases). Germline CDR1 is SEHNR and CDR2 is FQNEAQ (reference sequence). The V end lost 5 bases, the J end lost 4 bases, and 15 bases lay between the germline ends. The CDR3 has 14 amino acids. The chain's CDR3 is CASSRLQTGYEQYV. CDR3 bases: TGTGCCAGCAGCCGTCTGCAGACAGGATACGAGCAGTACGTC.

The chain employs TRBV5-1 and TRBJ2-2; 8 bases align to TRBD1. From germline, CDR1 is SGHRS and CDR2 YFSETQ. V trimming: 4 bases; J trimming: 3 bases; junction bases outside the gene matches: 5. The CDR3 totals 15 residues. The CDR3 DNA is TGCGCCAGCAGCACTGGACAGGGCCACACCGGGGAGCTGTTTTTT. Translating gives CASSTGQGHTGELFF.

V and J are TRBV3-1 (or the pseudogene TRBV3-2) and TRBJ2-7; maybe TRBD2 (6 bases). CDR3 size: 14 residues. In germline, CDR1 is LGHDT, CDR2 YNNKEL (reference sequence). V was pared by 2 bases and J by 3 bases, with 11 bases between. The CDR3 bases are TGTGCCAGCAGCCAATCCTACGGGAGCTACGAGCAGTACTTC. Amino acid sequence: CASSQSYGSYEQYF.

A remark on this clone: One end of the junction varies from germline; a read error may be responsible. CDR3 residues: CASSSGGQETQYF. The CDR3 region has the DNA TGTGCTAGCAGTTCAGGGGGCCAGGAGACCCAGTACTTC. This chain links TRBV7-7 with TRBJ2-5; 8 bases line up with TRBD1. The CDR3 sequence is 13 residues long. Germline V CDR1 and CDR2: SSHAT, FNYEAQ (reference sequence).

The chain employs TRBV28 and TRBJ2-1, with 9 bases aligning to TRBD2. This CDR3 has 16 amino acids. Germline lookup yields CDR1 MDHEN and CDR2 SYDVKM. Trimming at V came to 7 bases and at J to 7 bases, leaving 14 bases not matched to a gene. CDR3 sequence (DNA): TGTGCCAGCATTCCTTCCGGCGGGAGGGCCAGAAATGAGCAGTTCTTC. Amino acids: CASIPSGGRARNEQFF.

This chain uses TRBV3-1 (or the pseudogene TRBV3-2) with TRBJ2-7; possibly TRBD1 for D (5 bases). This CDR3 region has 14 residues. V was cut by 0 bases and J by 5 bases, with 11 bases left in between. Looked up from germline, CDR1 is LGHDT and CDR2 is YNNKEL (reference sequence). In nucleotides, the CDR3 is TGTGCCAGCAGCCAAGAGGGGCTAACGAACGAGCAGTACTTC. It translates to CASSQEGLTNEQYF.

This chain connects TRBV11-2 to TRBJ2-1, with 11 bases lining up with TRBD2. Trimming cost V 3 bases and J 5 bases; bases outside gene matches: 3. The CDR3 consists of 15 residues. Germline V CDR1 and CDR2: SGHAT, FQNNGV. The CDR3 loop is CASSLGLAEDNEQFF. In nucleotides, the CDR3 is TGTGCCAGCAGCTTGGGACTAGCGGAGGACAATGAGCAGTTCTTC.